This TCR beta chain comes out of a study of T cell clones after liver transplantation. For this clone: The antigen is undetermined.

General study points: In most of the 8 subjects, circulating graft-donor-reactive CD4 TCRbeta sequences fell significantly after transplant.

This CDR3 has 16 amino acids. The V gene's germline CDR1 is SGHDN and CDR2 FVKESK. J lost 5 bases, V lost 2 bases, and 9 bases had no gene match. TCRdb keeps only in-frame clones here, not all; method: immunoSEQ multiplex PCR. This table holds more than 95,000 clones, 82% found once. V usage is TRBV14 and J usage is TRBJ2-7, with 10 bases matching TRBD1. This sequence originates from a human donor who received a liver transplant. The sequences come from CD4+ T cells from blood, collected before liver transplant. CDR3 sequence: CASSQTLGQGKNEQYF. In DNA form, the CDR3 reads TGTGCCAGCAGCCAAACCTTGGGACAGGGGAAAAACGAGCAGTACTTC.